A single TCR beta chain is shown here with its context. As yet, its antigen is unknown. Some clones are missing from TCRdb's copy, which holds only in-frame ones; the method was immunoSEQ multiplex PCR. There are about 97,000 clones in the sample; approximately 90% occur only once, and over 2.5% lies in the top ten. Germline V gene data show CDR1 as LNHNV and CDR2 as YYDKDF (reference sequence). With 3 bases removed from V and 3 bases from J, the gap between germline ends came to 23 bases. The CDR3 covers 18 residues. This entry comes from a study of T cell responses to AZD1222 COVID-19 vaccine. Overall study results and limits: Two AZD1222 doses significantly raised spike-specific TCR breadth and depth over controls.

The rearrangement links TRBV15 to TRBJ2-5; TRBD1 is a possible D gene (7 bases). This receptor was identified in an adult in good health. Here the sequenced sample was peripheral blood, taken on day 0 of AZD1222 vaccination. Here the CDR3 reads CATSSWELARGQKETQYF. CDR3 DNA sequence: TGTGCCACCAGCAGCTGGGAGTTGGCGCGGGGACAGAAAGAGACCCAGTACTTC.